A selection of T cell receptor beta chains follows, all from one sample in a study of vaccination effects on CD4 cells after COVID-19. No antigen is known for these receptors. Repertoires were generated with immunoSEQ multiplex PCR, while TCRdb's copy carries only in-frame clones and drops some. This sample has roughly 20,000 clones, with 65% to 75% found just once. The sequenced sample was CD4+ T cells from PBMCs cultured with HCoV-NL63 spike peptides, obtained before COVID-19 vaccination. Receptor source: a human donor who received a COVID-19 vaccine. Both conserved end residues are part of each CDR3. The D gene is left open where the match is weak. The size of a clone is reported for some rows only, either as once, few or many, or as a class for expanded clones.

TRBV4-2	15	TRBD2	NA	TRBJ2-5	TGTGCCAGCAGCCTTTCCCAAGCGGGAGCGGAGACCCAGTACTTC	CASSLSQAGAETQYF
TRBV5-4	16	NA	few	TRBJ2-6	TGTGCCAGCAGCCCCGTGGGAGGCTTAGGGGCCAACGTCCTGACTTTC	CASSPVGGLGANVLTF
TRBV5-5	14	TRBD1	few	TRBJ2-7	TGTGCCAGCAGCTGGGGTAGGGACAGCTACGAGCAGTACTTC	CASSWGRDSYEQYF
TRBV10-2	15	NA	few	TRBJ1-6	TGCGCCAGCAGTGAGTCGGACAGAGTGGGATCACCCCTCCACTTT	CASSESDRVGSPLHF
TRBV7-3	13	TRBD2	NA	TRBJ2-3	TGTGCCAGCGGGAGGGTTGCAACAGATACGCAGTATTTT	CASGRVATDTQYF
TRBV3-1/TRBV3-2	18	TRBD2	NA	TRBJ2-4	TGTGCCAGCAGCCCACCCATTTGGCTAGCGGGAGTCCCAAACATTCAGTACTTC	CASSPPIWLAGVPNIQYF
TRBV15	13	NA	NA	TRBJ2-1	TGTGCCACCAGCAGGCGACCGGGCGATGAGCAGTTCTTC	CATSRRPGDEQFF
TRBV5-4	15	NA	NA	TRBJ2-5	TGTGCCAGCAGCTCTGAGGGGGGGTCCCGGGAGACCCAGTACTTC	CASSSEGGSRETQYF
TRBV12-3/TRBV12-4	13	NA	NA	TRBJ2-1	TGTGCCAGCAGTTTGGGCTCGTACAATGAGCAGTTCTTC	CASSLGSYNEQFF
TRBV19	15	TRBD1	NA	TRBJ1-2	TGTGCCAGTATGAGGCCTGACAGGGCCAACTATGGCTACACCTTC	CASMRPDRANYGYTF
TRBV29-1	15	NA	NA	TRBJ2-7	TGCAGCGTTGAGTTATTAAGCAGAAGCTCCTACGAGCAGTACTTC	CSVELLSRSSYEQYF
TRBV6-5	14	NA	NA	TRBJ2-2	TGTGCCAGCTGGAGGGGATTCAACACCGGGGAGCTGTTTTTT	CASWRGFNTGELFF
TRBV3-1/TRBV3-2	16	TRBD1	NA	TRBJ1-1	TGTGCCAGCAGCCAAGACCGACAGGGGAGATACACTGAAGCTTTCTTT	CASSQDRQGRYTEAFF
TRBV30	13	TRBD1	NA	TRBJ1-4	TGTGCCTGGACGCAGGGGGGTTCTGAAAAACTGTTTTTT	CAWTQGGSEKLFF
TRBV29-1	13	NA	NA	TRBJ1-2	TGCAGCGTTGCAAGGGGGTACAACTATGGCTACACCTTC	CSVARGYNYGYTF
TRBV3-1/TRBV3-2	16	NA	NA	TRBJ1-3	TGTGCCAGCAGCCAAACAGGGACCTTCTCTGGAAACACCATATATTTT	CASSQTGTFSGNTIYF
TRBV19	20	TRBD1	once	TRBJ1-5	TGTGCCAGTAGTATAGAAACCCGCCGGGCAGGGGGACTCGGGGGCCAGCCCCAGCATTTT	CASSIETRRAGGLGGQPQHF
TRBV29-1	12	TRBD1	few	TRBJ2-7	TGCAGCGTTGAGGGGACAGACTACGAGCAGTACTTC	CSVEGTDYEQYF
TRBV5-1	14	NA	few	TRBJ2-7	TGCGCCAGCAGCTCCTCGACAGGCAACTACGAGCAGTACTTC	CASSSSTGNYEQYF
TRBV11-2	15	NA	NA	TRBJ2-7	TGTGCCAGCAGCCAAAAGATGGGGTTGGCCCTCGAGCAGTACTTC	CASSQKMGLALEQYF
TRBV6-1	16	NA	NA	TRBJ1-5	TGTGCCAGCAGTGGGCTGCAGGGGAATAGCAATCAGCCCCAGCATTTT	CASSGLQGNSNQPQHF
TRBV7-2	17	NA	NA	TRBJ2-4	TGTGCCAGCAGCTTAGGGGTAGGACAACTAGCCAAAAACATTCAGTACTTC	CASSLGVGQLAKNIQYF
TRBV5-1	15	NA	NA	TRBJ2-3	TGCGCCAGCAGCTTGGGAAGCTCACTCACAGATACGCAGTATTTT	CASSLGSSLTDTQYF
TRBV5-1	14	NA	NA	TRBJ2-1	TGCGCCAGCAGCCTTGACCTACTAGCTCGTGAGCAGTTCTTC	CASSLDLLAREQFF
TRBV10-3	15	NA	NA	TRBJ1-6	TGTGCCATCAGACAGGGATGGGCCTCAAGTTCACCCCTCCACTTT	CAIRQGWASSSPLHF
TRBV7-8	16	NA	NA	TRBJ2-2	TGTGCCAGCAGCTTAGTTCCCAGGGGGGCCGGCGGGGAGCTGTTTTTT	CASSLVPRGAGGELFF
TRBV5-4	13	NA	NA	TRBJ1-4	TGTGCCAGCAGCTTGGGCGGATCCGAAAAACTGTTTTTT	CASSLGGSEKLFF
TRBV14	16	TRBD2	NA	TRBJ2-2	TGTGCCAGCAGCCGTGGACTAGCGGGAGGGGCCGGGGAGCTGTTTTTT	CASSRGLAGGAGELFF
TRBV28	16	NA	NA	TRBJ2-3	TGTGCCAGCAGTTTGGCCGCTGGGTTAGGCACAGATACGCAGTATTTT	CASSLAAGLGTDTQYF
TRBV9	16	TRBD2	once	TRBJ2-3	TGTGCCAGCAGCGTTTCTAGCGGGCTTAGCACAGATACGCAGTATTTT	CASSVSSGLSTDTQYF
TRBV7-8	16	TRBD2	NA	TRBJ2-1	TGTGCCAGCAGCGGCCGAGCGGGAGCCCTTTACAATGAGCAGTTCTTC	CASSGRAGALYNEQFF
TRBV5-1	13	NA	NA	TRBJ1-4	TGCGCCAGCAAAGGTCCCAGTAATGAAAAACTGTTTTTT	CASKGPSNEKLFF
TRBV30	13	NA	NA	TRBJ1-1	TGTGCCTGGAGTTCAGCCATGAACACTGAAGCTTTCTTT	CAWSSAMNTEAFF
TRBV12-3/TRBV12-4	13	NA	NA	TRBJ1-2	TGTGCCAGCAGCCTATCGAGGGGATATGGCTACACCTTC	CASSLSRGYGYTF
TRBV28	13	NA	NA	TRBJ1-2	TGTGCCAGCAGTCCCCCCGGACCCGATGGCTACACCTTC	CASSPPGPDGYTF
TRBV4-1	16	TRBD1	NA	TRBJ1-1	TGCGCCAGCAGCCTCCGGGACAGGGGGCGAGGGACTGAAGCTTTCTTT	CASSLRDRGRGTEAFF
TRBV29-1	18	NA	NA	TRBJ1-2	TGCAGCGTTGAAAGGGTTGGGGTTACACAAACGGTTCGAAATGGCTACACCTTC	CSVERVGVTQTVRNGYTF
TRBV30	14	NA	NA	TRBJ2-3	TGTGCCTGGAGTTCCGGCGTAGACACAGATACGCAGTATTTT	CAWSSGVDTDTQYF
TRBV28	19	TRBD2	NA	TRBJ2-7	TGTGCCAGCAGGGACACGGGGGGGACTAGCGGGACTGGGGCCTACGAGCAGTACTTC	CASRDTGGTSGTGAYEQYF
TRBV25-1	15	NA	NA	TRBJ2-1	TGTGCCAGCAGTGAAACCGGGGGCTCCTACAATGAGCAGTTCTTC	CASSETGGSYNEQFF
TRBV18	14	NA	NA	TRBJ1-2	TGTGCCAGCTCACCACCCCAGGGAGTATATGGCTACACCTTC	CASSPPQGVYGYTF
TRBV5-1	13	NA	NA	TRBJ2-5	TGCGCCAGCAGCTTGTTAGTCCAAGAGACCCAGTACTTC	CASSLLVQETQYF
TRBV2	16	NA	NA	TRBJ2-1	TGTGCCAGCAGGGCTAGAGGAGTCTACCTCTACAATGAGCAGTTCTTC	CASRARGVYLYNEQFF
TRBV29-1	13	NA	NA	TRBJ1-4	TGCAGCGTTCGTCCAGGGTCTAATGAAAAACTGTTTTTT	CSVRPGSNEKLFF
TRBV3-1/TRBV3-2	16	NA	NA	TRBJ2-1	TGTGCCAGCAGCTCACCGTGGCAGGGTGGGGGGAATGAGCAGTTCTTC	CASSSPWQGGGNEQFF
TRBV5-6	14	NA	NA	TRBJ2-1	TGTGCCAGCTTACCCGGGACCGCTTTCAATGAGCAGTTCTTC	CASLPGTAFNEQFF
TRBV5-6	13	TRBD2	NA	TRBJ2-7	TGTGCCAGCACCTACGGGGGGGCCTACGAGCAGTACTTC	CASTYGGAYEQYF
TRBV28	14	TRBD1	once	TRBJ1-2	TGTGCCAGCAGTCCCCGGGACAGATACTATGGCTACACCTTC	CASSPRDRYYGYTF
TRBV4-3	15	TRBD1	NA	TRBJ2-5	TGCGCCAGCAGCCAAGATAACAGGGGCCGGGAGACCCAGTACTTC	CASSQDNRGRETQYF
TRBV28	15	TRBD1	NA	TRBJ1-2	TGTGCCAGCAGTTTGTGGACAGGAGGGGCCTTAGGCTACACCTTC	CASSLWTGGALGYTF
TRBV23-1	15	NA	once	TRBJ2-2	TGCGCCAGCAGTCAAAAGTCGGGGCCCACCGGGGAGCTGTTTTTT	CASSQKSGPTGELFF
TRBV28	13	TRBD1	NA	TRBJ1-4	TGTGCCAGCCAGGGGGACCGGAATGAAAAACTGTTTTTT	CASQGDRNEKLFF
TRBV6-5	13	NA	once	TRBJ2-5	TGTGCCAGCAGTTACGGGGGGAAGGAGACCCAGTACTTC	CASSYGGKETQYF